This T cell receptor (beta chain) was sequenced for a study of esophageal squamous cell carcinoma under preoperative chemotherapy. Via MiXCR, TCRdb re-called the PCR reads, giving one row per CDR3 protein. The table records around 29,000 distinct CDR3 sequences, roughly 52% of them present only once. Trimming cost V 1 base and J 4 bases; bases outside gene matches: 3. The CDR3 is 14 residues long. From germline, CDR1 is SEHNR and CDR2 FQNEAQ (reference sequence). This clonotype was detected ten times or more. Time point given: before preoperative PTX-NDP chemotherapy. V gene TRBV7-9 combines with J gene TRBJ2-5; TRBD1 matches 7 bases. The TCR sequence derives from a human donor with esophageal squamous cell carcinoma. The donor label of this sample is uncertain. Sampling was performed from a patient given preoperative chemotherapy. This CDR3 is CASSLGTGGETQYF. The CDR3 bases are TGTGCCAGCAGCTTAGGGACAGGAGGAGAGACCCAGTACTTC.